Presented here are 10 T cell receptor beta chains from one specimen sequenced in a study of graft-versus-host responses after intestinal transplantation. TCRdb's table, derived via immunoSEQ multiplex PCR, lists solely in-frame clones and lacks some. Of about 130,000 clones in the sample, roughly 92% were seen once. These receptors have no identified antigens. Material: unstimulated CD4+ T cells sorted from spleen or lymph node cells, obtained before intestinal transplant. The receptor source for this set is a human donor who received an intestinal transplant.

This chain joins TRBV25-1 and TRBJ2-2; a possible D gene is TRBD2 (6 bases). V lost 4 bases and J 4 bases, leaving 13 bases between the germline ends. Germline V CDR1 and CDR2: MGHDK, SYGVNS. The CDR3 length is 15 residues. Here the CDR3 DNA reads TGTGCCAGCAGTGGAGGAGGGAAGGGCACCGGGGAGCTGTTTTTT. It yields the protein CASSGGGKGTGELFF.

This clone occurred once. This sequence joins TRBV28 and TRBJ1-2; no firm D call. Trimming removed 4 bases at V and 6 bases at J, with 18 bases between. The CDR3 has 15 residues. CDR1 is MDHEN and CDR2 is SYDVKM in the germline V gene. The CDR3 nucleotides read TGTGCCAGCAGTTCACCCAGTCCTTCCGTGGATGGCTACACCTTC. Its protein is CASSSPSPSVDGYTF.

This clone was counted a single time. The chain has TRBV2 and TRBJ1-1; TRBD1 might be the D (6 bases). Trimming stripped 6 bases from V and 0 bases from J, with 8 bases between. CDR3 length: 13 amino acids. Germline V lookup: CDR1 SNHLY, CDR2 FYNNEI. The CDR3 DNA is TGTGCCAGCAGGGACAGCGTGAACACTGAAGCTTTCTTT. It encodes CASRDSVNTEAFF.

The chain combines TRBV5-1 with TRBJ2-2; D could derive from TRBD1 or TRBD2 (6 bases each). Germline lookup yields CDR1 SGHRS and CDR2 YFSETQ. V was clipped by 0 bases and J by 7 bases, with 10 bases between them. CDR3 length: 14 amino acids. Here the CDR3 DNA reads TGCGCCAGCAGCTTGGAAGGAGGGGGCGGGGAGCTGTTTTTT. This gives the protein CASSLEGGGGELFF.

V is TRBV2 and J is TRBJ1-4; no definite D call. This CDR3 contains 11 residues. Germline CDR1 and CDR2: SNHLY and FYNNEI. The V gene lost 8 bases and the J gene lost 7 bases, with 8 bases spanning the gap. CDR3 bases: TGTGCCAGCCCTGGAGGTGAAAAACTGTTTTTT. This codes for CASPGGEKLFF.

The V and J genes are TRBV25-1 and TRBJ1-4; the D is unclear. The CDR3 sequence is 11 residues long. The V gene lost 2 bases and the J gene lost 7 bases, with 2 bases spanning the gap. In germline, CDR1 is MGHDK, CDR2 SYGVNS. CDR3 sequence reads: CASSETEKLFF. The CDR3 DNA reads TGTGCCAGCAGTGAAACTGAAAAACTGTTTTTT.

J is TRBJ2-7 and V is TRBV4-2; D is unresolved. The V end lost 1 base, the J end lost 0 bases, and 13 bases lay between the germline ends. Per germline, CDR1 LGHNA and CDR2 YNFKEQ. The CDR3 has 16 amino acids. The CDR3, as DNA: TGTGCCAGCAGCCAAGGTCGAACCACCGACTCCTACGAGCAGTACTTC. Its translation is CASSQGRTTDSYEQYF.

The chain is built from TRBV2 and TRBJ2-1; 9 nucleotides align to TRBD1. The CDR3 extends over 15 amino acids. Germline-derived CDR1 and CDR2 are SNHLY and FYNNEI. The V segment lost 8 bases and the J segment 13 bases; nucleotides outside the gene matches: 18. Here the CDR3 reads CASGPGQGFIASQFF. For the CDR3, the DNA is TGTGCCAGCGGGCCGGGACAGGGTTTTATCGCCTCCCAGTTCTTC.

The gene calls are TRBV2 and TRBJ2-6; tentatively, D is TRBD1 (5 bases). The CDR3 loop spans 15 amino acids. Germline-derived CDR1 and CDR2 are SNHLY and FYNNEI. With 6 bases removed from V and 0 bases from J, the gap between germline ends came to 9 bases. This CDR3 reads CASRQVPSGANVLTF. CDR3 bases: TGTGCCAGCAGACAGGTCCCCTCTGGGGCCAACGTCCTGACTTTC.

The chain recombines TRBV6-5 with TRBJ2-5; D perhaps matches TRBD2 (6 bases). CDR1 is MNHEY and CDR2 is SVGAGI in the germline V gene. V shed 5 bases and J shed 5 bases, with 12 bases lying between them. There are 13 residues in the CDR3. The CDR3 sequence: CASSPARGETQYF. The CDR3 nucleotides read TGTGCCAGCAGTCCCGCCCGGGGGGAGACCCAGTACTTC.